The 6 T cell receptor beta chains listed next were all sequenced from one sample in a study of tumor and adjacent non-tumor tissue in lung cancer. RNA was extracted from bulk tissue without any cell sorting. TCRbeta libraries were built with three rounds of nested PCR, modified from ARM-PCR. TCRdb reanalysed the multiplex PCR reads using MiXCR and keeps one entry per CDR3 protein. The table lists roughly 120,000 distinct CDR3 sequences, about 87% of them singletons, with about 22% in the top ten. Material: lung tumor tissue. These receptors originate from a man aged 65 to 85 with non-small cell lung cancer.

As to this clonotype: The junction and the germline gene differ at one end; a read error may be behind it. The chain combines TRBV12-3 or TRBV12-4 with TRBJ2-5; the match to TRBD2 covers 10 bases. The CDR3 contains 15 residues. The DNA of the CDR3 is TGTGCCAGTAGCTGGCTAGCGGGAGTGGTGGAGACCCTGTACTTC. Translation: CASSWLAGVVETLYF.

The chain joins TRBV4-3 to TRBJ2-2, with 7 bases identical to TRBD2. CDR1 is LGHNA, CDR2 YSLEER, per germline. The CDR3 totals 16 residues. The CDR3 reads CGNSQEWSGVTGELFF. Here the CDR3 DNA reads TGCGGCAACAGCCAAGAGTGGAGCGGGGTCACCGGGGAGCTGTTTTTT.

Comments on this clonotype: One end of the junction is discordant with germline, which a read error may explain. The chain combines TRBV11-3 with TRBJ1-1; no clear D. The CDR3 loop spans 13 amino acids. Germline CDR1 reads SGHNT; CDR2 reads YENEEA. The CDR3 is CTSSFMVITEAFF. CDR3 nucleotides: TGTACCAGCAGCTTCATGGTGATCACTGAAGCTTTCTTT. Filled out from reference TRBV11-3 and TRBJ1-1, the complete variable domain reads EAGVVQSPRYKIIEKKQPVAFWCNPISGHNTLYWYLQNLGQGPELLIRYENEEAVDDSQLPKDRFSAERLKGVDSTLKIQPAELGDSAVYLCTSSFMVITEAFFGQGTRLTVV.

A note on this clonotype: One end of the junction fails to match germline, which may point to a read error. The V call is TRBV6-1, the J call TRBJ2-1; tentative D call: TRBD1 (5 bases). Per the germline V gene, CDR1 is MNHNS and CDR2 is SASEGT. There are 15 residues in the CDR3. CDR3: CASRQAVSMHNEQLF. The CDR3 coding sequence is TGTGCCAGCAGACAGGCGGTGTCAATGCACAATGAGCAGTTATTC.

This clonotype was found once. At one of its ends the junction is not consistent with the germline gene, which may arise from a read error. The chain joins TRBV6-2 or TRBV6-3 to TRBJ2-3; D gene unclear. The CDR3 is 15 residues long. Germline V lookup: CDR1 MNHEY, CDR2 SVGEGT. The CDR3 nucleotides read TGTGCCAGTAGTTACACTCAAAGGAGTTCAGATACGCAGTATTTT. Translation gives CASSYTQRSSDTQYF.

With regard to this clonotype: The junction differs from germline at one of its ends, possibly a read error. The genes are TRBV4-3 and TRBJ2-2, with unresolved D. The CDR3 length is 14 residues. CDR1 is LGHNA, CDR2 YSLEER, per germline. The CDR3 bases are TGCACCAGCAGCCGGGTCACGACCACCGGGGAGCTGTTTTTT. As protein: CTSSRVTTTGELFF.